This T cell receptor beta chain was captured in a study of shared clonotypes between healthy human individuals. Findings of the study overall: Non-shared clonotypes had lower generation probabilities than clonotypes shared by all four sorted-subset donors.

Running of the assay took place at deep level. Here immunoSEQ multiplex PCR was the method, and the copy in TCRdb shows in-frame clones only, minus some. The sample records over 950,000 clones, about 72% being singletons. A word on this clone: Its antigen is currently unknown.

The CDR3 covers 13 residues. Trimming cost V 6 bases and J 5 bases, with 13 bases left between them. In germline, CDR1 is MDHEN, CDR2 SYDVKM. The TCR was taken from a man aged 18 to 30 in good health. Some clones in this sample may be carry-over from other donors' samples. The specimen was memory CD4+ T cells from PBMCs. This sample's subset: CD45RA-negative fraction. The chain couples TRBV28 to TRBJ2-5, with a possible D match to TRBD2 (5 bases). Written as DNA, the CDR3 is TGTGCCAGCAGCTCATCGGGGTGGGAGACCCAGTACTTC. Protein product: CASSSSGWETQYF.